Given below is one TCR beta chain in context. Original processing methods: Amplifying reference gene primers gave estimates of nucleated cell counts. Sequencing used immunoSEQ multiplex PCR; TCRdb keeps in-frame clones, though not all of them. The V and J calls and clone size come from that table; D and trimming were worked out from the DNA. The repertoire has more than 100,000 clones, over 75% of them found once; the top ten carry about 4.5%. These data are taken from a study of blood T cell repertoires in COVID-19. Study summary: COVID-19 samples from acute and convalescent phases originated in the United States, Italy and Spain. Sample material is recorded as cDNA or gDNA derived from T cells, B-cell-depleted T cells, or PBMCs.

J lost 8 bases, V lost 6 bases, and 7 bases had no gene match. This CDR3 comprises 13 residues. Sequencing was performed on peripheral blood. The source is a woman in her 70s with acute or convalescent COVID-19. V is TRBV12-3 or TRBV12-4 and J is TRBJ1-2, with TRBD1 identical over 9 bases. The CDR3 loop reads CASSLDRGVGYTF. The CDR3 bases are TGTGCCAGCAGCCTGGACAGGGGTGTAGGCTACACCTTC.